Following are 28 T cell receptor beta chains from one sample sequenced in a study of PD-1 blockade in mismatch repair-deficient tumors (dated by TCRdb to 2016 to 2017). Libraries came from the immunoSEQ multiplex PCR assay. Sourced from immuneACCESS, this table was stored by TCRdb with only in-frame sequences that have V and J called. A share of the clones is absent; for the studies checked, an unresolved V gene accounts for under half, and the remainder has no known explanation. A total of roughly 37,000 clones appear in this sample, approximately 88% of them only once. The biggest ten clones account for 0.9% to 1.2% of the sample. The source material was PBMCs, sampled around 38 weeks after starting pembrolizumab. The receptors come from an adult with mismatch repair-deficient cancer.

This chain joins TRBV21-1 and TRBJ2-7; the D call TRBD1 from the table was never checked on the DNA. TRBV21-1 corresponds to a pseudogene. The CDR3 has 11 residues. CDR3 amino acids: CASSKKAGLDF. The CDR3 region has the DNA TGTGCCAGCAGCAAGAAGGCAGGCTTGGACTTC.

The rearrangement joins TRBV5-1 to TRBJ1-2; no firm D call. The CDR3 spans 14 residues. Trimming stripped 2 bases from V and 2 bases from J, with 10 bases between. Germline values: CDR1 SGHRS, CDR2 YFSETQ. The CDR3 nucleotides read TGCGCCAGCAGCTTAACAACAGCAAACTATGGCTACACCTTC. It codes for CASSLTTANYGYTF.

The J gene is TRBJ1-1, the V gene TRBV18; D might be TRBD1 (6 bases). The germline V gene encodes CDR1 KGHSH and CDR2 LQKENI. The CDR3 sequence is 13 residues long. The V end lost 3 bases, the J end lost 3 bases, and 8 bases lay between the germline ends. The CDR3 sequence is CASSPDRYTEAFF. DNA for the CDR3: TGTGCCAGCTCACCGGACAGATACACTGAAGCTTTCTTT.

The chain has TRBV6-6 and TRBJ2-7; D perhaps matches TRBD2 (6 bases). Germline V lookup: CDR1 MNHNY, CDR2 SVGAGI (reference sequence). The CDR3 totals 15 residues. Trimming stripped 6 bases from V and 2 bases from J, with 17 bases between. CDR3 sequence: CASRRDQSSAYEQYF. In nucleotides, the CDR3 is TGTGCCAGCAGACGGGATCAGTCTAGCGCCTACGAGCAGTACTTC.

The chain combines TRBV14 with TRBJ2-1; TRBD1 matches 10 bases. The CDR3 has 15 residues. The J segment lost 3 bases and the V segment lost 3 bases, leaving 2 bases of the junction unmatched. The germline V gene encodes CDR1 SGHDN and CDR2 FVKESK. Here the CDR3 reads CASSQTGGRYNEQFF. The CDR3 DNA is TGTGCCAGCAGCCAGACAGGGGGCCGCTACAATGAGCAGTTCTTC.

The chain is built from TRBV7-6 and TRBJ1-1; weak D call: TRBD1 (6 bases). The CDR3 has 14 residues. CDR1 is SGHVS and CDR2 is FNYEAQ in the germline V gene. The V and J ends lost 4 bases and 4 bases respectively, with 13 bases between them. This CDR3 is CASSSQGYGTEAFF. CDR3 bases: TGTGCCAGCAGCTCGCAGGGGTACGGCACTGAAGCTTTCTTT.

The chain carries TRBV9 and TRBJ2-7; 10 nucleotides agree with TRBD1. Germline CDR1 reads SGDLS; CDR2 reads YYNGEE. The CDR3 runs 16 residues. V was pared by 1 base and J by 2 bases, with 6 bases of the junction left unmatched. The CDR3 coding sequence is TGTGCCAGCAGCGTACTTCCTGGGACAGGGGCCTACGAGCAGTACTTC. This gives the protein CASSVLPGTGAYEQYF. The entire variable domain, with the rest obtained from reference TRBV9 and TRBJ2-7, is as follows: DSGVTQTPKHLITATGQRVTLRCSPRSGDLSVYWYQQSLDQGLQFLIQYYNGEERAKGNILERFSAQQFPDLHSELNLSSLELGDSALYFCASSVLPGTGAYEQYFGPGTRLTVT.

The V and J genes are TRBV27 and TRBJ2-7; TRBD2 matches 14 bases. This CDR3 has 18 amino acids. J lost 2 bases, V lost 3 bases, and 9 bases had no gene match. Germline V gene lookup returns CDR1 MNHEY and CDR2 SMNVEV (reference sequence). Written as DNA, the CDR3 is TGTGCCAGCAGTTTCCGACTAGCGGGAGGGCCGAGAACCTACGAGCAGTACTTC. This translates into CASSFRLAGGPRTYEQYF.

V usage is TRBV14 and J usage is TRBJ1-3; maybe TRBD1 (5 bases). V was trimmed by 1 base and J by 3 bases, leaving 13 bases between them. The length of the CDR3 is 16 residues. Per germline, CDR1 SGHDN and CDR2 FVKESK. CDR3 bases: TGTGCCAGCAGCCAAGGGGGACTGCTGGTTGGAAACACCATATATTTT. Translated: CASSQGGLLVGNTIYF.

This clone was found once. The V and J genes are TRBV9 and TRBJ2-1, with 7 bases identical to TRBD2. V trimming: 4 bases; J trimming: 8 bases; junction bases outside the gene matches: 6. CDR1 is SGDLS and CDR2 is YYNGEE in the germline V gene. The CDR3 runs 13 residues. In DNA form, the CDR3 reads TGTGCCAGCAGCCATGACGGGAGGTATGAGCAGTTCTTC. It yields the protein CASSHDGRYEQFF. Based on the CDR3 plus reference TRBV9 and TRBJ2-1, the full variable domain is DSGVTQTPKHLITATGQRVTLRCSPRSGDLSVYWYQQSLDQGLQFLIQYYNGEERAKGNILERFSAQQFPDLHSELNLSSLELGDSALYFCASSHDGRYEQFFGPGTRLTVL.

This chain links TRBV28 with TRBJ1-2; the D is unclear. V gave up 1 base and J gave up 4 bases, with 13 bases separating them. Germline lookup yields CDR1 MDHEN and CDR2 SYDVKM. The CDR3 sequence is 15 residues long. The CDR3 DNA reads TGTGCCAGCAGTTTATCTAACTCCGCGATCTATGGCTACACCTTC. This translates into CASSLSNSAIYGYTF.

The chain combines TRBV6-6 with TRBJ1-2; a weak D match, TRBD1 (6 bases). The CDR3 is made up of 13 amino acids. Germline V gene lookup returns CDR1 MNHNY and CDR2 SVGAGI (reference sequence). The ends were cut back, 2 bases at V and 8 bases at J, with 12 bases in the middle. The CDR3: CASSYPRGEGYTF. CDR3 nucleotide sequence: TGTGCCAGCAGTTACCCCAGGGGAGAGGGCTACACCTTC.

The chain recombines TRBV27 with TRBJ2-7, with D possibly TRBD2 on 5 matching bases. Trimming stripped 4 bases from V and 2 bases from J, with 12 bases between. Germline CDR1 reads MNHEY; CDR2 reads SMNVEV (reference sequence). This CDR3 is 14 amino acids long. In DNA, the CDR3 is TGTGCCAGCAGTTCTACCCGGGAAGCCTACGAGCAGTACTTC. Translating it yields CASSSTREAYEQYF.

This clone came up once. This chain joins TRBV2 and TRBJ2-6, with D unclear. The CDR3 covers 15 residues. Germline values: CDR1 SNHLY, CDR2 FYNNEI. Trimming pared 7 bases from V and 0 bases from J, leaving 10 bases between. This CDR3 reads CASNGRLSGANVLTF. The CDR3 DNA reads as TGTGCCAGCAATGGCAGACTCTCTGGGGCCAACGTCCTGACTTTC.

V and J are TRBV30 and TRBJ1-1, with D maybe TRBD1 (5 bases). There are 14 residues in the CDR3. Germline-derived CDR1 and CDR2 are GTSNPN and SVGIG (reference sequence). Trimming took 0 bases from V and 7 from J, leaving 15 bases between them. DNA for the CDR3: TGTGCCTGGAGTGTTGGGGGGGTCCGTGGTGAAGCTTTCTTT. It specifies CAWSVGGVRGEAFF.

The chain recombines TRBV28 with TRBJ2-5; D gene ambiguous. The CDR3 extends over 12 amino acids. Germline V gene sequence: CDR1 MDHEN, CDR2 SYDVKM. The V gene lost 1 base and the J gene lost 4 bases, with 4 bases spanning the gap. The CDR3 DNA reads as TGTGCCAGCAGTTTATTGCGAGAGACCCAGTACTTC. Translating it yields CASSLLRETQYF. The complete variable domain, with remaining parts taken from reference TRBV28 and TRBJ2-5, reads DVKVTQSSRYLVKRTGEKVFLECVQDMDHENMFWYRQDPGLGLRLIYFSYDVKMKEKGDIPEGYSVSREKKERFSLILESASTNQTSMYLCASSLLRETQYFGPGTRLLVL.

J is TRBJ2-7 and V is TRBV7-3, with TRBD2 as a possible D gene (7 bases). Deletions cut 0 bases from V and 0 bases from J, with 15 bases between. The CDR3 runs 17 residues. CDR1 is SGHTA and CDR2 is FQGTGA in the germline V gene. The CDR3: CASSLTGGAGSSYEQYF. The DNA for the CDR3 is TGTGCCAGCAGCTTAACGGGGGGGGCGGGGAGCTCCTACGAGCAGTACTTC. Looking up the rest from reference TRBV7-3 and TRBJ2-7 gives the full variable domain: GAGVSQTPSNKVTEKGKYVELRCDPISGHTALYWYRQSLGQGPEFLIYFQGTGAADDSGLPNDRFFAVRPEGSVSTLKIQRTERGDSAVYLCASSLTGGAGSSYEQYFGPGTRLTVT.

This chain connects TRBV28 to TRBJ2-1, with 10 bases matching TRBD2. V trimming: 4 bases; J trimming: 7 bases; junction bases outside the gene matches: 10. CDR3 length: 16 residues. The germline CDR1 and CDR2 sequences are MDHEN and SYDVKM. The chain's CDR3 is CASSSPLAGAGNEQFF. CDR3 bases: TGTGCCAGCAGTTCGCCTCTAGCGGGAGCTGGTAATGAGCAGTTCTTC.

This clone was observed a few times. This chain uses TRBV7-9 with TRBJ2-7; TRBD1 is a possible D gene (5 bases). V was cut by 4 bases and J by 2 bases, with 12 bases left in between. Per germline, CDR1 SEHNR and CDR2 FQNEAQ (reference sequence). This CDR3 comprises 14 residues. The CDR3 is CASSSTDNAYEQYF. CDR3 nucleotides: TGTGCCAGCAGCTCGACGGACAACGCCTACGAGCAGTACTTC.

The CDR3 region has the DNA TGTGCTAGTGGCAAGGCAGGGGTCACAGATACGCAGTATTTT. This gives the protein CASGKAGVTDTQYF. This chain joins TRBV12-5 and TRBJ2-3; D might be TRBD1 (6 bases). This CDR3 region has 14 residues. Trimming shortened V by 6 bases and J by 2 bases, and 12 bases separated the two germline ends. Germline CDR1 reads LGHNT; CDR2 reads FRNRAP.

This rearrangement joins TRBV28 to TRBJ1-2; 7 bases match TRBD1. Trimming removed 5 bases from V and 7 bases from J; junction bases left unmatched: 13. The CDR3 runs to 15 residues. Germline assignment: CDR1 MDHEN and CDR2 SYDVKM. The CDR3 DNA is TGTGCCAGCAGTCCCTATGGGACAGCCAGGAGTGGCTACACCTTC. Translating gives CASSPYGTARSGYTF.

V and J are TRBV5-1 and TRBJ1-5; 7 nucleotides line up with TRBD1. CDR1 SGHRS and CDR2 YFSETQ come from the germline V gene. The trim removed 5 bases at V and 0 bases at J, leaving 11 bases unmatched. The CDR3 runs to 17 residues. CDR3 sequence (DNA): TGCGCCAGCAGGCCCGGACAGGACCCGTATAGCAATCAGCCCCAGCATTTT. Translating it yields CASRPGQDPYSNQPQHF.

This clone came up once. This chain joins TRBV7-3 and TRBJ1-5; no reliable D call. The V and J ends lost 2 bases and 6 bases respectively, with 8 bases between them. Looked up from germline, CDR1 is SGHTA and CDR2 is FQGTGA. The CDR3 runs 13 residues. The CDR3 bases are TGTGCCAGCAGCTTATTCGAGGGTCAGCCCCAGCATTTT. Protein product: CASSLFEGQPQHF.

J is TRBJ2-1 and V is TRBV7-2; 10 bases fit TRBD2. Per the germline V gene, CDR1 is SGHTA and CDR2 is FQGNSA. The CDR3 sequence is 15 residues long. V gave up 5 bases and J gave up 4 bases; unmatched junction bases: 5. CDR3 protein: CASSPTSGIYNEQFF. CDR3 sequence (DNA): TGTGCCAGCAGCCCAACTAGCGGGATTTACAATGAGCAGTTCTTC.

For this clone: The identical CDR3 is also encoded by other nucleotide sequences in the sample. V is TRBV5-1 and J is TRBJ2-7; 9 nucleotides match TRBD1. This CDR3 comprises 14 residues. The junction had 4 bases not matched to a gene; V was cut back by 4 bases and J by 2 bases. Looked up from germline, CDR1 is SGHRS and CDR2 is YFSETQ. The CDR3 nucleotides are TGCGCCAGCAGCGGGGGACAGGGTGCCTACGAGCAGTACTTC. Amino acids: CASSGGQGAYEQYF.

This clone has a handful of counts. The J gene is TRBJ2-7, the V gene TRBV19, with 11 nucleotides matching TRBD1. This CDR3 has 17 amino acids. CDR1 is LNHDA, CDR2 SQIVND, per germline (reference sequence). The V gene end was trimmed by 3 bases and the J gene end by 2 bases; junction bases not matched to a gene: 9. DNA for the CDR3: TGTGCCAGTAGTATTTGGACAGGGGGCGAATGGGCCTACGAGCAGTACTTC. It encodes CASSIWTGGEWAYEQYF.

This chain uses TRBV19 with TRBJ1-4; 8 bases align to TRBD1. Germline assignment: CDR1 LNHDA and CDR2 SQIVND (reference sequence). The CDR3 is made up of 15 amino acids. Trimming cost V 5 bases and J 4 bases; bases outside gene matches: 6. In DNA form, the CDR3 reads TGTGCCAGTAGTCACCCAGGGGGCCGTAATGAAAAACTGTTTTTT. This codes for CASSHPGGRNEKLFF.

The genes are TRBV10-1 and TRBJ1-1; no firm D call. V dropped 4 bases and J dropped 4 bases, with 10 bases sitting between them. The CDR3 has 13 amino acids. Germline values: CDR1 WNHNN, CDR2 SYGVQD (reference sequence). DNA of the CDR3: TGCGCCAGCAGTGTAGATTCTGTCACTGAAGCTTTCTTT. Amino acid sequence: CASSVDSVTEAFF.